The clone carrying this TCR beta chain is categorized as medium-sized (0.01 to 0.1%). Its target is unknown. Trimming left V 2 bases short and J 1 base short, with 17 bases between. The CDR3 totals 16 residues. The germline V gene encodes CDR1 GTSNPN and CDR2 SVGIG (reference sequence). TCR templates numbering roughly 94,000 were assayed per sample. Profiled with immunoSEQ multiplex PCR; TCRdb holds only in-frame clones, not every one. The table has fewer than 11,000 clones, around 45% seen once. Cocultured for roughly six days at 37°C were the mixed lymphocyte reaction cells. The source of the sample is a study of siplizumab effects on memory and regulatory T cells. Study conclusions and caveats: Assignment of a naive or memory phenotype failed for roughly 80-96% of the proliferating CD4+ or CD8+ clones. It was never confirmed that proliferating Tregs from siplizumab cultures were suppressive. Unstimulated naive T cells seemed to show more diversity than memory cells did, and they also seemed to be among the major contributors to the alloresponse.

This rearrangement joins TRBV30 to TRBJ1-1, with D possibly matching TRBD1 (5 bases). The receptor was derived from a human donor in good health; the cells came from an allogeneic mixed lymphocyte reaction. The sequenced material came from CFSE-low (dividing) CD4+ T cells sorted from an allogeneic mixed lymphocyte reaction. The CDR3 is CAWSLGASRANTEAFF. CDR3 bases: TGTGCCTGGAGTCTTGGGGCCTCAAGGGCGAACACTGAAGCTTTCTTT.